This T cell receptor beta chain comes out of a study of shared clonotypes between healthy human individuals. The germline V gene encodes CDR1 LGHNA and CDR2 YNFKEQ. The V end lost 1 base, the J end lost 9 bases, and 12 bases lay between the germline ends. There are 14 residues in the CDR3. In regard to this clone: The target antigen is unknown.

Study-wide points: An anticipated effect of sequencing depth on clonotype sharing among donors was recognized.

Data came from immunoSEQ multiplex PCR; TCRdb stores just in-frame clones and leaves some out. The data show some 2,500,000 clones, less than 95% seen once. Input material: naive CD4+ T cells from PBMCs. Described subset: CD45RA+ positively selected. The receptor was derived from a young man in good health. Some clones in this sample may be carry-over from other donors' samples. V is TRBV4-2 and J is TRBJ2-2; D remains ambiguous. In nucleotides, the CDR3 is TGTGCCAGCAGCCAAGTCTACCCTTCCCGGGAGCTGTTTTTT. This encodes CASSQVYPSRELFF.